The clone carrying this TCR beta chain was detected ten times or more. The antigen is not known. Per germline, CDR1 ENHRY and CDR2 SYGVKD. The CDR3 spans 15 residues. V was shortened by 8 bases and J by 0 bases, with 16 bases between the two germline ends. A quantitative 5'-RACE method, one with molecular barcodes, was used to make TCR beta libraries. TCRdb ran MiXCR on the 5' RACE reads and lists one entry per CDR3 protein. The data hold around 490,000 distinct CDR3 sequences, with roughly 5% observed a single time. The data derive from a study of CD8 T cells in ankylosing spondylitis. Study findings and constraints: Blood from ankylosing spondylitis patients appeared to carry a characteristic roughly 8-variant TCR beta motif. Disease-associated clones were reportedly significantly overrepresented in matched ankylosing spondylitis synovial fluid.

Sequenced input: blood, either unsorted or a sorted T cell fraction (not recorded which). The chain recombines TRBV10-3 with TRBJ1-1; D is undetermined. The receptor's source is a male donor with ankylosing spondylitis. CDR3 nucleotide sequence: TGTGCCATCTCGAAGAGGTCCCTCTTGAACACTGAAGCTTTCTTT. Translated, it gives CAISKRSLLNTEAFF.